This T cell receptor (beta chain) is drawn from a study of siplizumab effects on memory and regulatory T cells. Notes on the study in general: With siplizumab, Treg-derived clones averaged roughly 69% of mappable alloreactive CD4+ clones, versus around 25% in controls.

Responder and stimulator cells in the mixed lymphocyte reaction were cultured together for approximately 6 days at 37°C. The protocol was immunoSEQ multiplex PCR, while the TCRdb copy is restricted to in-frame clones and leaves out a portion. This table has roughly 18,000 clones, 45% to 60% appearing once. This clone has a count of ten or more. The antigen is unknown. The V segment lost 3 bases and the J segment 4 bases; nucleotides outside the gene matches: 17. Germline V gene data show CDR1 as LNHDA and CDR2 as SQIVND (reference sequence). The CDR3 spans 18 residues. The origin of this receptor is a human donor in good health; the cells came from an allogeneic mixed lymphocyte reaction. Specimen: CFSE-low (dividing) CD4+ T cells sorted from an allogeneic mixed lymphocyte reaction. V is TRBV19 and J is TRBJ1-1, with 7 bases lining up with TRBD1. CDR3 in DNA: TGTGCCAGTAGTATTTTATGGGGCCGGACAGGCCAGGCCACTGAAGCTTTCTTT. Encoded protein: CASSILWGRTGQATEAFF.